This T cell receptor beta chain was identified in a study of blood T cell repertoires in COVID-19. Whole-study context: Samples of COVID-19 (acute and convalescent) were obtained from the United States, Italy and Spain.

Method: immunoSEQ multiplex PCR; TCRdb's copy keeps in-frame clones and lacks some. The sample holds more than 90,000 clones, roughly 85% seen once. The V end was cut by 4 bases, the J end by 6 bases, with 10 bases between. Germline lookup yields CDR1 WSHSY and CDR2 SAAADI. The CDR3 extends over 14 amino acids. The sequence came from a man aged 40-55 years with acute or convalescent COVID-19. The chain has TRBV10-2 and TRBJ1-6; D ambiguous. Material: peripheral blood. The DNA for the CDR3 is TGCGCCAGCAGTGGCCAGACAAGTAATTCACCCCTCCACTTT. Its translation is CASSGQTSNSPLHF.